This TCR beta chain was obtained from a study of shared clonotypes between healthy human individuals. Per sorted-subset replicate PCR, input was about 180 ng DNA, representing tens of thousands of T cell genomes. Sequencing was performed with immunoSEQ multiplex PCR; in TCRdb, only in-frame clones are kept and a portion is missing. The repertoire has roughly 660,000 clones, about 90% of them found once; the top ten carry about a third. Overall study findings and caveats: As a rule, naive subsets had a larger estimated richness than memory subsets. A small donor pool kept down the genetic and exposure-history diversity that was represented.

The V gene lost 4 bases and the J gene lost 4 bases, with 14 bases spanning the gap. The V gene's germline CDR1 is SGDLS and CDR2 YYNGEE. The length of the CDR3 is 14 residues. Remarks on this clone: Its target is unknown.

This receptor was obtained from a man aged 18 to 29 in good health. Some clones in this sample may be carry-over from other donors' samples. The sample was memory CD8+ T cells from PBMCs. The subset here: CD45RO+ cells pooled with CCR7-negative TemRA cells. The gene calls are TRBV9 and TRBJ1-2, with no clear D. The CDR3 spells CASSPFSKSYGYTF. DNA of the CDR3: TGTGCCAGCAGCCCCTTTAGCAAGAGCTATGGCTACACCTTC.